This TCR beta chain was sequenced for a study of OX40 agonist ivuxolimab in advanced cancers. Study-wide findings and caveats: The authors did not determine the antigen specificity of the expanded peripheral T cells.

The assay was immunoSEQ multiplex PCR, and TCRdb's table has in-frame clones only and misses some. The data contain more than 55,000 clones, under 95% of them seen just once; the ten biggest clones take up 11% to 15%. Turning to this clone: The antigen remains undetermined. The germline gene is not matched at one end of the junction; a read error may be the cause.

This CDR3 region has 14 residues. Germline-derived CDR1 and CDR2 are MNHEY and SMNVEV (reference sequence). Sequencing was performed on CD4+ or CD8+ T cells sorted from blood, taken in a trial of the OX40 agonist ivuxolimab. The chain links TRBV27 to TRBJ1-5, with D uncertain. The clonotype was recovered from an adult with an advanced solid tumor such as melanoma, head and neck, liver or kidney cancer. The CDR3 region is CANSNSYSNQPQHF. The CDR3 DNA reads TGTGCCAACAGTAACAGTTATAGCAATCAGCCCCAGCATTTT.